Shown below are 17 T cell receptor beta chains from a single sample sequenced in a study of T cell clusters in autoimmune cytopenias. One tube held mixed TRB-A and TRB-B primer pools for touch-down PCR. From the multiplex PCR reads, TCRdb lists one entry per CDR3 protein and no DNA. The sample has roughly 8,200 distinct CDR3 sequences. TRB was amplified from approximately 250 ng of peripheral blood genomic DNA per sample. Sequencing was performed on peripheral blood. The receptors were sampled from a human donor with an autoimmune cytopenia or autoimmune hepatitis (not recorded which).

V and J are TRBV15 and TRBJ2-5; the D call of TRBD1 rests on TCRdb alone, since no DNA is present to check it. This CDR3 is built from 18 residues. Germline CDR1 is LNHNV and CDR2 is YYDKDF (reference sequence). This CDR3 reads CATSRDSNTGTGVQTQYF.

This chain links TRBV15 with TRBJ1-2; TCRdb selects TRBD1, and the lack of DNA leaves this call unchecked. Per the germline V gene, CDR1 is LNHNV and CDR2 is YYDKDF (reference sequence). The CDR3 covers 15 residues. CDR3 sequence reads: CATSPRSLTGYGYTF.

This chain joins TRBV19 and TRBJ1-2. CDR3 size: 14 residues. Germline V CDR1 and CDR2: LNHDA, SQIVND (reference sequence). CDR3: CASSEGGRNYGYTF.

The chain employs TRBV5-5 and TRBJ2-7; TCRdb's D call, TRBD2, is unchecked because there is no DNA. The CDR3 covers 12 residues. Germline V gene sequence: CDR1 SGHKS, CDR2 YYEKEE (reference sequence). This chain's CDR3 is CASSLGAGEQYF.

By frequency, this clonotype registers medium-sized. The chain has TRBV6-5 and TRBJ2-7; the D call of TRBD2 rests on TCRdb alone, since no DNA is present to check it. The germline V gene encodes CDR1 MNHEY and CDR2 SVGAGI. This CDR3 is built from 16 residues. The CDR3 here is CASSSQGLAGGYRQYF.

The V and J genes are TRBV19 and TRBJ1-1. The CDR3 has 13 amino acids. Germline CDR1 is LNHDA and CDR2 is SQIVND (reference sequence). CDR3 amino acids: CASGWDTNTEAFF.

Considering frequency, this clonotype is medium-sized (0.01 to 0.1%). V and J are TRBV19 and TRBJ2-3; without DNA, the TCRdb call of TRBD1 cannot be checked. The length of the CDR3 is 12 residues. The V gene's germline CDR1 is LNHDA and CDR2 SQIVND (reference sequence). Here the CDR3 reads CASSISRDTQYF.

Measured by frequency, this clonotype is large. The chain is built from TRBV30 and TRBJ2-7. The CDR3 has 13 residues. Germline CDR1 and CDR2: GTSNPN and SVGIG (reference sequence). CDR3 protein: CAWSVFGEGEQYF.

CDR3 protein: CASSKSQGARASGIVDTQYF. J is TRBJ2-3 and V is TRBV12-3 or TRBV12-4; TCRdb's D call of TRBD2 is untestable without DNA. There are 20 residues in the CDR3.

The chain uses TRBV15 and TRBJ2-1. The germline V gene encodes CDR1 LNHNV and CDR2 YYDKDF (reference sequence). The CDR3 sequence is 13 residues long. The CDR3 sequence: CATSRDPRDEQFF.

This clonotype counts as medium-sized by frequency. The genes are TRBV6-5 and TRBJ2-7; with no DNA, the TCRdb D assignment of TRBD1 cannot be verified. Looked up from germline, CDR1 is MNHEY and CDR2 is SVGAGI. The CDR3 consists of 12 residues. The CDR3 protein is CASRGETGKEYF.

This chain joins TRBV18 and TRBJ2-5. The CDR3 contains 15 residues. Looked up from germline, CDR1 is KGHSH and CDR2 is LQKENI. This CDR3 reads CASSLAGGRQETQYF.

In terms of frequency, this clonotype is medium-sized. The J gene is TRBJ1-5, the V gene TRBV6-6; TCRdb's assignment of TRBD1 cannot be checked, as there is no DNA. Looked up from germline, CDR1 is MNHNY and CDR2 is SVGAGI (reference sequence). This CDR3 has 17 residues. The CDR3 is CASSPEARTALNQPQHF.

V and J are TRBV20-1 and TRBJ1-2; without DNA, the TCRdb call of TRBD1 cannot be checked. The CDR3 has 14 residues. Germline CDR1 DFQATT, CDR2 SNEGSKA (reference sequence). The CDR3 protein is CSASWGGDKAGYTF.

In terms of frequency, this clonotype is medium-sized (0.01 to 0.1%). V and J are TRBV29-1 and TRBJ2-6; TCRdb outputs TRBD2, but without DNA this stays unchecked. The CDR3 length is 15 residues. Germline CDR1 SQVTM, CDR2 ANQGSEA. The CDR3 region is CSVLAGATGANVLTF.

V usage is TRBV4-1 and J usage is TRBJ1-2. Germline V gives CDR1 MGHRA, CDR2 YSYEKL. This CDR3 spans 14 amino acids. The CDR3 sequence: CASSHIGRENGYTF.

The chain has TRBV7-9 and TRBJ2-7; the TCRdb call, TRBD2, lacks DNA for checking. The CDR3 extends over 16 amino acids. Germline V gives CDR1 SEHNR, CDR2 FQNEAQ (reference sequence). The CDR3 loop reads CASSLTGLAVSYEQYF.